One TCR beta chain is described in this entry. The antigen remains undetermined. The source of the sample is a study of T-cell reconstitution after alpha-beta-depleted transplantation in children. The V gene lost 0 bases and the J gene lost 0 bases, with 13 bases spanning the gap. The CDR3 runs to 17 residues. In germline, CDR1 is LNHNV, CDR2 YYDKDF (reference sequence). Unique molecular identifiers were incorporated during preparation of the TCRbeta library. TCRdb called the PCR reads again in MiXCR, with one record for every CDR3 protein. The sample holds about a million distinct CDR3 sequences, about 31% seen once. Whole-study results and caveats: Reportedly, roughly two months post-transplant, alpha-beta T cells arose from several hundred expanded graft clones. The origin of high day-60 TCRbeta diversity in some patients lay in surviving recipient T cells and thymic progenitors. Newly generated T cells supplied most T-cell counts and diversity one year post-transplant.

Sequenced here: PBMCs, mostly from graft donor cells, sampled 360 days after TCRalphabeta/CD19-depleted stem cell transplant. This chain joins TRBV15 and TRBJ2-3; maybe TRBD1 (5 bases). The clonotype comes from a boy in the first two years of life who had a stem cell transplant for SCID, so the T cells may come from the graft donor. DNA for the CDR3: TGTGCCACCAGCAGAGAAAGGGGTCTTGGGAGCACAGATACGCAGTATTTT. It is translated as CATSRERGLGSTDTQYF.